These T cell receptor beta chains were read from a single sample in a study of shared clonotypes between healthy human individuals. Using immunoSEQ multiplex PCR, the repertoire was profiled, and TCRdb retains in-frame clones only, with some absent. The profile covers over a million clones, with just under 99% appearing a single time and approximately 0.4% taken by the ten largest. The sequenced material came from naive CD4+ T cells sorted from blood. The receptors were gathered from a man aged 25 to 40 in good health. CDR3s include the opening cysteine and the closing phenylalanine or tryptophan. The D gene is left open where the match is weak. Only some rows state a clone size, as once, few, many or a class for expanded clones.

TRBV11-3,.,.,TRBJ2-7,CASSSDGYEQYF,TGTGCCAGCAGCTCGGACGGCTACGAGCAGTACTTC
TRBV29-1,.,.,TRBJ2-2,CSVDRGSTGELFF,TGCAGCGTTGATAGGGGGAGCACCGGGGAGCTGTTTTTT
TRBV29-1,.,once,TRBJ2-1,CSVEGERDRPYNEQFF,TGCAGCGTTGAAGGGGAGCGGGACAGACCCTACAATGAGCAGTTCTTC
TRBV29-1,TRBD1,.,TRBJ2-7,CSATDRVADEQYF,TGCAGCGCAACGGACAGGGTGGCGGACGAGCAGTACTTC
TRBV7-3,.,.,TRBJ2-1,CASSFAGSSLGEQFF,TGTGCCAGCAGCTTCGCCGGGAGTTCACTCGGTGAGCAGTTCTTC
TRBV7-6,TRBD1,.,TRBJ1-2,CASSLAGTGQGLYGYTF,TGTGCCAGCAGCTTAGCCGGGACGGGACAGGGCCTCTATGGCTACACCTTC
TRBV2,TRBD1,.,TRBJ2-7,CASKVGDRPTFNDVEQYF,TGTGCCAGCAAGGTAGGGGACAGGCCAACCTTTAACGACGTGGAGCAGTACTTC
TRBV6-5,TRBD1,.,TRBJ1-5,CASSLGQGNQPQHF,TGTGCCAGCAGCCTGGGACAGGGCAATCAGCCCCAGCATTTT
TRBV7-3,.,.,TRBJ2-1,CASSPNRGSYNEQFF,TGTGCCAGCAGCCCTAACCGGGGTAGCTACAATGAGCAGTTCTTC
TRBV19,.,.,TRBJ2-3,CASSRNLVDTQYF,TGTGCCAGTAGTCGTAACCTGGTGGATACGCAGTATTTT
TRBV7-9,.,.,TRBJ1-1,CASSLVGRQGINTEAFF,TGTGCCAGCAGCTTAGTCGGTAGGCAGGGTATTAACACTGAAGCTTTCTTT
TRBV5-1,.,.,TRBJ2-1,CASTGEAGERSYNEQFF,TGCGCCAGCACCGGAGAAGCAGGGGAGAGGTCCTACAATGAGCAGTTCTTC